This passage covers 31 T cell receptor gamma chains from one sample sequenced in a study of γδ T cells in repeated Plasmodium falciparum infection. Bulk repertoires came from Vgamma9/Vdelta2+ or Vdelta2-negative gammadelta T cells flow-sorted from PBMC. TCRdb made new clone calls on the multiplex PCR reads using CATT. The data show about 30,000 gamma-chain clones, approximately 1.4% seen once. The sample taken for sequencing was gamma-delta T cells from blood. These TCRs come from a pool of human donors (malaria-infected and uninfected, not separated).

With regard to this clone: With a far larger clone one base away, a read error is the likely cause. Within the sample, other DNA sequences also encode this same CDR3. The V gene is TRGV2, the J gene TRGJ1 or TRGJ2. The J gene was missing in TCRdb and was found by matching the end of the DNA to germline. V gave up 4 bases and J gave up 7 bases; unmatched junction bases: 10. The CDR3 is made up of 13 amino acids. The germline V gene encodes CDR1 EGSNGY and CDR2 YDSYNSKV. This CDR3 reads CATWELAYYKKLF. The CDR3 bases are TGTGCCACCTGGGAGCTGGCATACTATAAGAAACTCTTT.

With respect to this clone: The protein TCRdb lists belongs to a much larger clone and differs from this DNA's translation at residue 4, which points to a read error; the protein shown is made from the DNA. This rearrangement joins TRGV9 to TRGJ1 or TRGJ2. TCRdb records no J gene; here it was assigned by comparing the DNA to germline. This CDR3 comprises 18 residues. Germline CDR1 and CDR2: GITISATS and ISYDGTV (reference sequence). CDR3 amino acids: CALGEGHPGPIRYLKKLF. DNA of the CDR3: TGTGCCTTGGGGGAGGGCCACCCGGGTCCCATACGCTACCTAAAGAAACTCTTT.

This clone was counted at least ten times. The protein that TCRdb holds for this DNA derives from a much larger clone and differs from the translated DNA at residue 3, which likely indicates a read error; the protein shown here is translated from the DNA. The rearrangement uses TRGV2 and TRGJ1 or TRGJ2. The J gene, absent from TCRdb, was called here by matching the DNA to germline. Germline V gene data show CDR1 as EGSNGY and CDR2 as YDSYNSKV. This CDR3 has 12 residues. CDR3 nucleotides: TGTGCCTCCTGGGACGGGTATTATAAGAAACTCTTT. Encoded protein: CASWDGYYKKLF.

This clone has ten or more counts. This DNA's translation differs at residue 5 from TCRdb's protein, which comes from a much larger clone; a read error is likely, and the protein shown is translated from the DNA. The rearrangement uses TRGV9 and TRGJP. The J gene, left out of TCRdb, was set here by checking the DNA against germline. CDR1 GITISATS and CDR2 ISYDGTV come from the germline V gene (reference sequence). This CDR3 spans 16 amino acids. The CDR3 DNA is TGTGCCTTGTGGGGGGTGCAGATGTTGGGCAAAAAAATCAAGGTATTT. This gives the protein CALWGVQMLGKKIKVF.

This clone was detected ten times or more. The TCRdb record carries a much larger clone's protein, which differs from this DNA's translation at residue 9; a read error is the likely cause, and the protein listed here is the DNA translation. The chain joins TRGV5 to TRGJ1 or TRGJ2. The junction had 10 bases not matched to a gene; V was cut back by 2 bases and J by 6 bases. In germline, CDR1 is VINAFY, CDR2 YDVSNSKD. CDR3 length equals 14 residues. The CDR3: CATWDTPPCYKKLF. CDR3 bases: TGTGCCACCTGGGACACCCCCCCCTGTTATAAGAAACTCTTT.

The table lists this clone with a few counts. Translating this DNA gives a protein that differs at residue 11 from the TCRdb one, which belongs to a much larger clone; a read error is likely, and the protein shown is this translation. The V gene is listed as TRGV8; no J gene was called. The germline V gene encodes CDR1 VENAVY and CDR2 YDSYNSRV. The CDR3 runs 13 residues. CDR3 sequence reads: CATWSPTGWFRIF. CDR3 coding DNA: TGTGCCACCTGGTCCCCCACTGGTTGGTTCAGGATATTT.

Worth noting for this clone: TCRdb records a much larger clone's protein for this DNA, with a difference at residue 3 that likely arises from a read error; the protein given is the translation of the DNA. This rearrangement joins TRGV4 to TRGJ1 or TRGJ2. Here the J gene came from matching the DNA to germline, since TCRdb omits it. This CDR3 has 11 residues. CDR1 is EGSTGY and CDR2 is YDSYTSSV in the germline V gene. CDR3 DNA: TGTGCCATCTGGGATGACCATAAGAAACTCTTT. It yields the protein CAIWDDHKKLF.

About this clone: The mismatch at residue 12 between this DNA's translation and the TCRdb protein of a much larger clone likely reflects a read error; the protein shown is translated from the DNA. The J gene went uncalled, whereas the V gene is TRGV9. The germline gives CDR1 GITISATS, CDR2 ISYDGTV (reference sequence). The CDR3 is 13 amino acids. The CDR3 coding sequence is TGTGCCTTGTTGTGGTTGGGCAAAAAAATCAAGTTATTT. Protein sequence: CALLWLGKKIKLF.

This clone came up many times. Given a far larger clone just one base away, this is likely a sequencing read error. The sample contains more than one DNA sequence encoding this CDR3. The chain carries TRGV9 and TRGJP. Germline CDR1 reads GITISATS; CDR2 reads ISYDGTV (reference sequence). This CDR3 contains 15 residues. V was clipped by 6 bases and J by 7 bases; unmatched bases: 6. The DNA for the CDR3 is TGTGCCTTGTGGATACAGGAGTTGGGCAAAAAAATCAAGGTATTT. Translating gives CALWIQELGKKIKVF.

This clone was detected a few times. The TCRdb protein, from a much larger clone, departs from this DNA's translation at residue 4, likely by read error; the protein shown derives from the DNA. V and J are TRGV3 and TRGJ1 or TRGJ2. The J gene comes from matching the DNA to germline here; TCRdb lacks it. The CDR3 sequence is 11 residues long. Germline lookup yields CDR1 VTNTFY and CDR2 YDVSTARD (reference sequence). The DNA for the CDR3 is TGTGCCACCAGGGACAGGCCAAGGAAACTCTTT. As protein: CATRDRPRKLF.

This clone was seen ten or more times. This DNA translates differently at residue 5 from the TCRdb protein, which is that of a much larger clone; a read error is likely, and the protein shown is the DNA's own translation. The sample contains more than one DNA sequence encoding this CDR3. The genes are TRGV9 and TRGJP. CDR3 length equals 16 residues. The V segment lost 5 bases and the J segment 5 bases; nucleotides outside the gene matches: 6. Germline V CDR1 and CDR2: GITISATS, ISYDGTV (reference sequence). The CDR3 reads CALWGVEELGKKIKVF. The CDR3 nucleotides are TGTGCCTTGTGGGGGGTAGAAGAGTTGGGCAAAAAAATCAAGGTATTT.

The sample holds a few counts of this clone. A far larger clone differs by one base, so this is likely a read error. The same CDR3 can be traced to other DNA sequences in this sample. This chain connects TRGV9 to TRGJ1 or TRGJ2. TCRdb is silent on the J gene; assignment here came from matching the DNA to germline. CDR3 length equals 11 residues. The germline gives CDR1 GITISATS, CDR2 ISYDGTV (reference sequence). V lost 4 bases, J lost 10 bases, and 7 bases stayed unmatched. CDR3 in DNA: TGTGCCTTGTGGGAAGTTGGGAAGAAACTCTTT. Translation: CALWEVGKKLF.

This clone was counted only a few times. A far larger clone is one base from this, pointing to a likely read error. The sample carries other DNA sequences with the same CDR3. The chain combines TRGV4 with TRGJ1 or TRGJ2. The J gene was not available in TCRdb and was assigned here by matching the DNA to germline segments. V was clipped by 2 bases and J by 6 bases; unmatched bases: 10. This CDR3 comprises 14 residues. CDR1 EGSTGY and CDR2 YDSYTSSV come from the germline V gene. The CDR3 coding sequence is TGTGCCACCTGGGATGCCCCTGTAGGTTATAAGAAACTCTTT. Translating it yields CATWDAPVGYKKLF.

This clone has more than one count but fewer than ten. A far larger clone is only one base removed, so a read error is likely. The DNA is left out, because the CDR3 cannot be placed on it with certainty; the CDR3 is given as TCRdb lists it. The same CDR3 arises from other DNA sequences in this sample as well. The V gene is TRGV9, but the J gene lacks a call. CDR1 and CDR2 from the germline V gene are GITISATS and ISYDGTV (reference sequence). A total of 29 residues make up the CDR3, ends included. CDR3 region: CALWVIIRNSLAVEQHLLSQVSIGRIQHF.

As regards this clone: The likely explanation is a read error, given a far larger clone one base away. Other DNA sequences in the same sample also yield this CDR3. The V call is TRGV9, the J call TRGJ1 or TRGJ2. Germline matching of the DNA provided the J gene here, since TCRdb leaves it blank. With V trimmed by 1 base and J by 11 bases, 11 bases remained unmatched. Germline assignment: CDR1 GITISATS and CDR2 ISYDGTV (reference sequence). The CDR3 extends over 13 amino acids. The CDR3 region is CALWEVIPLEKLF. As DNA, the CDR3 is TGTGCCTTGTGGGAGGTTATCCCCCTGGAGAAACTCTTT.

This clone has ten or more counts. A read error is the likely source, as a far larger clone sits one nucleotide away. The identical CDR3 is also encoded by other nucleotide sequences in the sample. The DNA for the CDR3 is TGTGCCTTGTGGGTAGGCTGGTTCAAGATATTT. It translates to CALWVGWFKIF. The V and J genes are TRGV9 and TRGJP1. V shed 5 bases and J 11 bases; nucleotides not matched to a gene: 5. The CDR3 has 11 amino acids. CDR1 and CDR2 (germline): GITISATS, ISYDGTV (reference sequence).

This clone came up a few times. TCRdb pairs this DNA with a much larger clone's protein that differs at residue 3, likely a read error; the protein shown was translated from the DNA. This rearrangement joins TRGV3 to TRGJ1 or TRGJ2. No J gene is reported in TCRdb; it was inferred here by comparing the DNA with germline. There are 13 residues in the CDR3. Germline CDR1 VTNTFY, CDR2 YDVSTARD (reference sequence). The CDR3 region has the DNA TGTGCCGCCTGGGACAGGGAGAGCTATAAGAAACTCTTT. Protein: CAAWDRESYKKLF.

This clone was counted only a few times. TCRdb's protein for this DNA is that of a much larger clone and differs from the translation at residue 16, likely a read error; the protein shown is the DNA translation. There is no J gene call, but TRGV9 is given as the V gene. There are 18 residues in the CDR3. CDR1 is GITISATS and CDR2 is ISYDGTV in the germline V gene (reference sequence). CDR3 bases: TGTGCCTTGTGGGAGGTATCCCAAGGGCTATCGAATTATTATAAGAACCTCTTT. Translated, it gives CALWEVSQGLSNYYKNLF.

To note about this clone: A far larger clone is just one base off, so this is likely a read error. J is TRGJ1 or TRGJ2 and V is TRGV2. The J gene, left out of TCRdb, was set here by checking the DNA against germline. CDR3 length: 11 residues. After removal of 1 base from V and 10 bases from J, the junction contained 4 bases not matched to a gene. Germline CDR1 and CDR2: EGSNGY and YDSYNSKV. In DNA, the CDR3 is TGTGCCACCTGGGACGGACGGAAGAAACTCTTT. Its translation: CATWDGRKKLF.

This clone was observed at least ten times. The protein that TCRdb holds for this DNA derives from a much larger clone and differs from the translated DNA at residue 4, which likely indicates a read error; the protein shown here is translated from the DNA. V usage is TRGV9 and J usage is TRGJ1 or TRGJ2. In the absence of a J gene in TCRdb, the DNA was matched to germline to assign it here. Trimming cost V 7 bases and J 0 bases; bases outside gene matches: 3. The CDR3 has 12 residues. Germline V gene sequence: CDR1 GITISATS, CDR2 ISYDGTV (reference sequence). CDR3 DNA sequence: TGTGCCTTGTGCCCGAATTATTATAAGAAACTCTTT. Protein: CALCPNYYKKLF.

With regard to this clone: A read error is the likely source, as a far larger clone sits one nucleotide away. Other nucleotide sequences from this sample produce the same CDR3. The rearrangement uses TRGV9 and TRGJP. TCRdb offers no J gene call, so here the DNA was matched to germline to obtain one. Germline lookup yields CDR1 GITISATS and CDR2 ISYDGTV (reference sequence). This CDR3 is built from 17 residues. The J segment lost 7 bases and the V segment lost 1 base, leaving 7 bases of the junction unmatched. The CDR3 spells CALWEVPTELGKKIKVF. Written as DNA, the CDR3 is TGTGCCTTGTGGGAGGTCCCTACCGAGTTGGGCAAAAAAATCAAGGTATTT.

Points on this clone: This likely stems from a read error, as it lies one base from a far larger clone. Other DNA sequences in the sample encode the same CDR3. CDR3 bases: TGTGCTTTGTGGGAGGCGCACCGTTATTATAAGAAACTCTTT. It translates to CALWEAHRYYKKLF. This rearrangement joins TRGV9 to TRGJ1 or TRGJ2. As TCRdb names no J gene, one was assigned here on the basis of a DNA match to germline. In germline, CDR1 is GITISATS, CDR2 ISYDGTV (reference sequence). There are 14 residues in the CDR3.

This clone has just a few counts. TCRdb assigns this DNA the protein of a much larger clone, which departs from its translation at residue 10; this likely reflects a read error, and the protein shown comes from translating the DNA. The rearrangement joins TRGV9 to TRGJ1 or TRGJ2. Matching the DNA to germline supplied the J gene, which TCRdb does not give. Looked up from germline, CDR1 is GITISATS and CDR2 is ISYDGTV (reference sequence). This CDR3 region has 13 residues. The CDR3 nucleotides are TGTGCCTTGTGGGAGGTCGGGAATTATGAGAAACTCTTT. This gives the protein CALWEVGNYEKLF.

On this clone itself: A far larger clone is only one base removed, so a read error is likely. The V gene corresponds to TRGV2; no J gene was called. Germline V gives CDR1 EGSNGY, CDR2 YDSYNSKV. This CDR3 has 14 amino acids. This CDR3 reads CATWDSWNYYKKLF. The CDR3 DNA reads TGTGCCACCTGGGACTCGTGGAATTATTATAAGAAGCTCTTT.

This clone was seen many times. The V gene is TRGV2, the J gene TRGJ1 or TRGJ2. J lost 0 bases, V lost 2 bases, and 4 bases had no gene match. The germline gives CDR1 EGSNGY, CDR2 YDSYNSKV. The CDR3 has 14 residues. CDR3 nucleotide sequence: TGTGCCACCTGGGACGCGGTGAATTATTATAAGAAACTCTTT. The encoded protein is CATWDAVNYYKKLF.

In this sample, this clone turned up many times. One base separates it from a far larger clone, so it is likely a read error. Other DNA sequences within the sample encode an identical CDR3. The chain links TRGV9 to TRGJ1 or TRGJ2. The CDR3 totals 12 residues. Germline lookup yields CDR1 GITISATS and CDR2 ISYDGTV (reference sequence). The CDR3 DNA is TGTGCCCTGTGGGAGGTGGATTATAAGAAACTCTTT. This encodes CALWEVDYKKLF.

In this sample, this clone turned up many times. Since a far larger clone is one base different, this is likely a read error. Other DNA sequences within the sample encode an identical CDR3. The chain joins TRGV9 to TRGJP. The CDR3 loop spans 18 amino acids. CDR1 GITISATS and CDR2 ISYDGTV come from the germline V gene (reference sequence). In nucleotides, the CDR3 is TGTGCCTTGTGGGAGGTGCAAGCCGAAGAGCTGGGCAAAAAAATCAAGGTATTT. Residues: CALWEVQAEELGKKIKVF.

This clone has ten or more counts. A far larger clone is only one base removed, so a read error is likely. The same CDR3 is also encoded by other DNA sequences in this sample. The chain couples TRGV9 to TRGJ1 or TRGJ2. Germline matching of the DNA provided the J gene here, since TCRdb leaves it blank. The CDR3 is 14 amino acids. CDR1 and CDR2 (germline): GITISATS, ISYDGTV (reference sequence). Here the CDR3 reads CALWEKTLYYKKLF. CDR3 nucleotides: TGTGCCCTGTGGGAGAAGACCCTTTATTATAAGAAACTCTTT.

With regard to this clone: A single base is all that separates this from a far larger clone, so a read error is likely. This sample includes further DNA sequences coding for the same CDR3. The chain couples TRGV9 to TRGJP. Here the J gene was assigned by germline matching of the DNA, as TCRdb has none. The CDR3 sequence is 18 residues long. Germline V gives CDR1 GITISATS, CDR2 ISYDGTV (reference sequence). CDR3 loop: CALWEEPPQELGKKIKVF. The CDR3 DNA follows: TGCGCCTTGTGGGAGGAGCCGCCCCAGGAGTTGGGCAAAAAAATCAAGGTATTT.

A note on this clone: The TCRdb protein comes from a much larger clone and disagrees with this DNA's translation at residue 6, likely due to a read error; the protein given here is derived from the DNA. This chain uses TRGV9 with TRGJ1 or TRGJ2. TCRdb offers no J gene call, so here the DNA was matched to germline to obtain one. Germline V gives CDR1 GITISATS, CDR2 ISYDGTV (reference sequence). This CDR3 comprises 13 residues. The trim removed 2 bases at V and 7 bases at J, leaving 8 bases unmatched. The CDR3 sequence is CALWEAGAYKKLF. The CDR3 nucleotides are TGTGCCTTGTGGGAGGCGGGAGCCTATAAGAAACTCTTT.

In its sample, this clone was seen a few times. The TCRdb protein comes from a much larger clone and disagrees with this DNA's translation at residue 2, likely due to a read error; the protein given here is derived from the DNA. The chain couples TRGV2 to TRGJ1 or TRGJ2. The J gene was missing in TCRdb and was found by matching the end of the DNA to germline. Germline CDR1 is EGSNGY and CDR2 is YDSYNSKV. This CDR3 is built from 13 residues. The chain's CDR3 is CTTWDCRYYKKLF. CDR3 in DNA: TGTACCACCTGGGACTGTCGATATTATAAGAAACTCTTT.